These T cell receptor beta chains were read from a single sample in a study of beta chain features in type 1 diabetes. Sequencing was performed with immunoSEQ multiplex PCR; in TCRdb, only in-frame clones are kept and a portion is missing. The sample holds around 340,000 clones, around 20% seen once. Source material: naive CD4+ T cells from blood. These receptors came from a young woman in good health. The CDR3 runs from the conserved cysteine through the conserved F or W. The order of the fields is D gene, V gene, J gene, clone size, CDR3 protein, CDR3 DNA. D genes are given only for firm matches. Part of the rows lack a size; the others show once, few, many or a class for expanded clones.

D gene: NA; V gene: TRBV4-1; J gene: TRBJ2-4; clone size: few; CDR3 protein: CASSLLIGLQNIQYF; CDR3 DNA: TGCGCCAGCAGCCTGCTGATAGGACTGCAAAACATTCAGTACTTC
D gene: NA; V gene: TRBV4-2; J gene: TRBJ2-1; clone size: NA; CDR3 protein: CASSQDEAGLTGIDEQFF; CDR3 DNA: TGTGCCAGCAGCCAAGATGAGGCCGGACTCACAGGGATCGATGAGCAGTTCTTC
D gene: NA; V gene: TRBV4-1; J gene: TRBJ1-5; clone size: NA; CDR3 protein: CASSPQQIVGRADQPQHF; CDR3 DNA: TGCGCCAGCAGCCCCCAGCAGATAGTAGGGAGGGCGGATCAGCCCCAGCATTTT
D gene: NA; V gene: TRBV7-9; J gene: TRBJ1-4; clone size: few; CDR3 protein: CASSLSGVDGSNQLF; CDR3 DNA: TGTGCCAGCAGCTTAAGCGGGGTGGACGGCTCAAATCAGCTATTT
D gene: NA; V gene: TRBV2; J gene: TRBJ1-2; clone size: few; CDR3 protein: CASTPTGIGYTF; CDR3 DNA: TGTGCCAGCACCCCTACAGGGATTGGCTACACCTTC
D gene: NA; V gene: TRBV9; J gene: TRBJ1-3; clone size: NA; CDR3 protein: CASSVVPGTGPGNTIYF; CDR3 DNA: TGTGCCAGCAGCGTAGTCCCTGGAACAGGGCCTGGAAACACCATATATTTT
D gene: NA; V gene: TRBV6-1; J gene: TRBJ2-5; clone size: NA; CDR3 protein: CASSEVGETQYF; CDR3 DNA: TGTGCCAGCAGTGAAGTCGGAGAGACCCAGTACTTC
D gene: TRBD1; V gene: TRBV30; J gene: TRBJ1-5; clone size: NA; CDR3 protein: CAWSRDRGVSRGNQPQHF; CDR3 DNA: TGTGCCTGGAGCCGGGACAGGGGAGTTAGCAGGGGCAATCAGCCCCAGCATTTT
D gene: NA; V gene: TRBV6-6; J gene: TRBJ1-2; clone size: NA; CDR3 protein: CASTGGRENTF; CDR3 DNA: TGTGCCAGCACCGGGGGGAGGGAGAACACCTTC
D gene: NA; V gene: TRBV11-2; J gene: TRBJ1-1; clone size: NA; CDR3 protein: CASSLASRAFF; CDR3 DNA: TGTGCCAGCAGCTTAGCGTCTAGGGCTTTCTTT
D gene: TRBD1; V gene: TRBV7-2; J gene: TRBJ1-4; clone size: NA; CDR3 protein: CASSARDSREKLFF; CDR3 DNA: TGTGCCAGCAGCGCGCGGGACAGCAGAGAAAAACTGTTTTTT
D gene: NA; V gene: TRBV15; J gene: TRBJ2-3; clone size: few; CDR3 protein: CATSISASSTDTQYF; CDR3 DNA: TGTGCCACCAGCATTTCAGCGTCTAGCACAGATACGCAGTATTTT
D gene: NA; V gene: TRBV5-4; J gene: TRBJ2-7; clone size: few; CDR3 protein: CASSLGSGKEQYF; CDR3 DNA: TGTGCCAGCAGCTTGGGGAGCGGAAAAGAGCAGTACTTC
D gene: TRBD1; V gene: TRBV19; J gene: TRBJ1-6; clone size: few; CDR3 protein: CASRSARTGKNSPLHF; CDR3 DNA: TGTGCCAGTAGATCGGCCCGGACAGGGAAAAATTCACCCCTCCACTTT
D gene: TRBD1; V gene: TRBV2; J gene: TRBJ2-2; clone size: few; CDR3 protein: CASNAQGAGELFF; CDR3 DNA: TGTGCCAGCAACGCACAGGGGGCCGGGGAGCTGTTTTTT
D gene: NA; V gene: TRBV30; J gene: TRBJ2-3; clone size: NA; CDR3 protein: CAWSDYRGDTQYF; CDR3 DNA: TGTGCCTGGAGCGACTATAGGGGGGATACGCAGTATTTT
D gene: NA; V gene: TRBV5-1; J gene: TRBJ1-5; clone size: NA; CDR3 protein: CASSLGGDQPQHF; CDR3 DNA: TGCGCCAGCAGCTTGGGGGGGGATCAGCCCCAGCATTTT
D gene: TRBD2; V gene: TRBV7-9; J gene: TRBJ2-1; clone size: few; CDR3 protein: CASSSRGVAGANEQFF; CDR3 DNA: TGTGCCAGCAGCTCCCGGGGGGTAGCGGGAGCCAATGAGCAGTTCTTC
D gene: NA; V gene: TRBV27; J gene: TRBJ2-3; clone size: once; CDR3 protein: CASTILGCADTQYF; CDR3 DNA: TGTGCCAGCACCATTCTAGGTTGCGCAGATACGCAGTATTTT
D gene: NA; V gene: TRBV7-9; J gene: TRBJ2-7; clone size: NA; CDR3 protein: CASSFRLGYEQYF; CDR3 DNA: TGTGCCAGCAGCTTCCGGCTCGGGTACGAGCAGTACTTC
D gene: NA; V gene: TRBV5-1; J gene: TRBJ1-1; clone size: NA; CDR3 protein: CASSPTPGGQVEAFF; CDR3 DNA: TGCGCCAGCAGCCCAACCCCGGGAGGTCAGGTTGAAGCTTTCTTT
D gene: NA; V gene: TRBV30; J gene: TRBJ2-3; clone size: NA; CDR3 protein: CACGGFTDTQYF; CDR3 DNA: TGTGCCTGCGGGGGATTCACAGATACGCAGTATTTT
D gene: NA; V gene: TRBV5-4; J gene: TRBJ2-3; clone size: few; CDR3 protein: CASSLYTDTQYF; CDR3 DNA: TGTGCCAGCAGCTTGTACACAGATACGCAGTATTTT
D gene: TRBD1; V gene: TRBV19; J gene: TRBJ1-2; clone size: few; CDR3 protein: CASKPEGQSTNYGYTF; CDR3 DNA: TGTGCCAGTAAACCCGAGGGACAGAGCACTAACTATGGCTACACCTTC
D gene: TRBD2; V gene: TRBV7-9; J gene: TRBJ2-1; clone size: NA; CDR3 protein: CASSLVGRTQFF; CDR3 DNA: TGTGCCAGCAGCTTAGTCGGGAGGACCCAGTTCTTC
D gene: NA; V gene: TRBV19; J gene: TRBJ1-1; clone size: NA; CDR3 protein: CASTQPSTEAFF; CDR3 DNA: TGTGCCAGTACCCAGCCTAGCACTGAAGCTTTCTTT
D gene: NA; V gene: TRBV9; J gene: TRBJ1-2; clone size: NA; CDR3 protein: CASSRRAANYGYTF; CDR3 DNA: TGTGCCAGCAGCAGGAGGGCAGCTAACTATGGCTACACCTTC
D gene: TRBD2; V gene: TRBV7-2; J gene: TRBJ2-7; clone size: NA; CDR3 protein: CASSLKVASGGGDQYF; CDR3 DNA: TGTGCCAGCAGCTTAAAGGTTGCTAGCGGGGGGGGCGACCAGTACTTC
D gene: TRBD2; V gene: TRBV4-1; J gene: TRBJ2-1; clone size: NA; CDR3 protein: CASSQALTSAYNEQFF; CDR3 DNA: TGCGCCAGCAGCCAAGCCCTAACTAGCGCCTACAATGAGCAGTTCTTC
D gene: NA; V gene: TRBV7-9; J gene: TRBJ1-2; clone size: few; CDR3 protein: CASSLGQSNYGYTF; CDR3 DNA: TGTGCCAGCAGCTTAGGGCAGTCAAACTATGGCTACACCTTC
D gene: TRBD1; V gene: TRBV5-4; J gene: TRBJ2-1; clone size: few; CDR3 protein: CASRPDRGTYNEQFF; CDR3 DNA: TGTGCCAGCAGGCCGGACAGGGGGACCTACAATGAGCAGTTCTTC
D gene: NA; V gene: TRBV18; J gene: TRBJ2-1; clone size: NA; CDR3 protein: CASSPPYSSYNEQFF; CDR3 DNA: TGTGCCAGCTCACCACCTTACAGTTCCTACAATGAGCAGTTCTTC
D gene: TRBD2; V gene: TRBV7-2; J gene: TRBJ2-3; clone size: NA; CDR3 protein: CASSFQRGGRDTQYF; CDR3 DNA: TGTGCCAGCAGCTTCCAGCGGGGGGGCAGAGATACGCAGTATTTT
D gene: NA; V gene: TRBV29-1; J gene: TRBJ1-1; clone size: NA; CDR3 protein: CSVVARSRWELNTEAFF; CDR3 DNA: TGCAGCGTTGTCGCACGGTCCAGATGGGAGCTGAACACTGAAGCTTTCTTT
D gene: TRBD2; V gene: TRBV5-4; J gene: TRBJ2-7; clone size: few; CDR3 protein: CASSSRTSGTYEQYF; CDR3 DNA: TGTGCCAGCAGCTCCCGGACTAGCGGTACCTACGAGCAGTACTTC
D gene: TRBD1; V gene: TRBV5-1; J gene: TRBJ2-1; clone size: NA; CDR3 protein: CASSLGQVPNEQFF; CDR3 DNA: TGCGCCAGCAGCTTAGGACAGGTCCCTAATGAGCAGTTCTTC
D gene: TRBD1; V gene: TRBV28; J gene: TRBJ1-2; clone size: NA; CDR3 protein: CASSPDRGNGYTF; CDR3 DNA: TGTGCCAGCAGTCCCGACAGGGGCAATGGCTACACCTTC
D gene: TRBD1; V gene: TRBV4-1; J gene: TRBJ2-1; clone size: once; CDR3 protein: CASSQAQGVSLRVAEQFF; CDR3 DNA: TGCGCCAGCAGCCAAGCGCAGGGGGTCTCCTTAAGGGTGGCTGAGCAGTTCTTC
D gene: NA; V gene: TRBV7-9; J gene: TRBJ1-2; clone size: few; CDR3 protein: CASSSTGEGVRGYTF; CDR3 DNA: TGTGCCAGCAGCTCAACCGGGGAGGGCGTGCGTGGCTACACCTTC
D gene: NA; V gene: TRBV5-4; J gene: TRBJ1-6; clone size: NA; CDR3 protein: CASSFGQNNSPLHF; CDR3 DNA: TGTGCCAGCAGCTTTGGACAGAATAATTCACCCCTCCACTTT
D gene: TRBD1; V gene: TRBV6-5; J gene: TRBJ1-2; clone size: few; CDR3 protein: CASSDGQGSGYTF; CDR3 DNA: TGTGCCAGCAGCGACGGACAGGGGAGTGGCTACACCTTC
D gene: NA; V gene: TRBV7-2; J gene: TRBJ1-3; clone size: NA; CDR3 protein: CASRDQGIGGNTIYF; CDR3 DNA: TGTGCCAGCAGGGATCAGGGGATAGGAGGAAACACCATATATTTT